This note documents a single T cell receptor (beta chain) sequence. Several immunoSEQ plates received, in even portions, the genomic DNA of each subset. The assay was immunoSEQ multiplex PCR, and TCRdb's table has in-frame clones only and misses some. The table has roughly 2.5 million clones, roughly nine tenths seen once. This sample is part of a study of shared clonotypes between healthy human individuals. The overall study: CD8 memory received one plate per donor, CD8 naive two, CD4 memory three and CD4 naive three.

Losses at the gene ends were 4 bases for V and 5 bases for J; bases not matched to a gene: 6. Per the germline V gene, CDR1 is SGHTA and CDR2 is FQGNSA. This CDR3 region has 15 residues. The sample comprised naive CD4+ T cells sorted from blood. Subset reported: CD45RA+ positively selected. The origin of this receptor is a man aged 18 to 29 in good health. V usage is TRBV7-2 and J usage is TRBJ2-2, with 8 nucleotides matching TRBD2. The CDR3 here is CASSSGLVETGELFF. CDR3 DNA sequence: TGTGCCAGCAGCTCGGGACTAGTTGAGACCGGGGAGCTGTTTTTT.